The 20 T cell receptor beta chains below come from one sample, sequenced in a study of T-cell reconstitution after alpha-beta-depleted transplantation in children. Unique molecular identifiers featured in how the TCRbeta library was prepared. MiXCR, run by TCRdb on the PCR reads, gives a single entry per CDR3 protein. The repertoire has hundreds of thousands of distinct CDR3 sequences, around 8% of them found once; the top ten carry 6% to 7%. This specimen was PBMCs, mostly from graft donor cells, taken 180 days after TCRalphabeta/CD19-depleted stem cell transplant. Receptors were obtained from a male patient aged 5 to 17 who had a stem cell transplant for acute lymphoblastic leukemia, so the T cells may come from the graft donor.

This clonotype was detected ten times or more. V and J are TRBV12-3 or TRBV12-4 and TRBJ2-2; TRBD2 might be the D (6 bases). Trimming took off 4 bases at V and 9 bases at J, with 21 bases between the two ends. The CDR3 is 16 amino acids. The CDR3 nucleotides read TGTGCCAGCAGTTGGGGTGGAGGACTAAGGACCAGGGAGCTGTTTTTT. Protein product: CASSWGGGLRTRELFF.

The table lists this clonotype with many counts. The chain uses TRBV20-1 and TRBJ1-5; no clear D gene. The CDR3 sequence is 15 residues long. The V gene lost 2 bases and the J gene lost 0 bases, with 11 bases spanning the gap. Germline V gene lookup returns CDR1 DFQATT and CDR2 SNEGSKA (reference sequence). The CDR3 DNA sequence: TGCAGTGCTAGACAGCCGGCGTATAGCAATCAGCCCCAGCATTTT. Translation: CSARQPAYSNQPQHF.

This clonotype was recorded many times. The J gene is TRBJ2-4, the V gene TRBV12-3 or TRBV12-4; 7 nucleotides agree with TRBD1. The J segment lost 0 bases and the V segment lost 1 base, leaving 6 bases of the junction unmatched. This CDR3 has 17 residues. As DNA, the CDR3 is TGTGCCAGCAGTTTAGACCGACAGGGAAAAGCCAAAAACATTCAGTACTTC. Translation: CASSLDRQGKAKNIQYF.

This clonotype was seen ten or more times. The chain employs TRBV25-1 and TRBJ2-3, with D possibly being TRBD2 (6 bases). Germline lookup yields CDR1 MGHDK and CDR2 SYGVNS. The V gene lost 1 base and the J gene lost 2 bases, with 10 bases spanning the gap. CDR3 length: 15 residues. This CDR3 is CASSEWGEPTDTQYF. CDR3 DNA sequence: TGTGCCAGCAGTGAATGGGGGGAACCCACAGATACGCAGTATTTT.

This clonotype showed up many times. The chain links TRBV5-1 to TRBJ2-3, with D possibly matching TRBD2 (6 bases). The germline V and J ends were trimmed by 0 bases and 3 bases, with 11 bases remaining between them. The CDR3 has 15 amino acids. Germline V CDR1 and CDR2: SGHRS, YFSETQ. The CDR3 spells CASSLELAMTDTQYF. The CDR3 DNA reads as TGCGCCAGCAGCTTGGAGCTAGCGATGACAGATACGCAGTATTTT.

To note about this clonotype: This may arise from a read error, as a much more abundant clone is one base away. The chain joins TRBV24-1 to TRBJ2-3, with TRBD1 matching 8 bases. The CDR3 consists of 17 residues. The germline gives CDR1 KGHDR, CDR2 SFDVKD. The chain's CDR3 is CTTSDPKDRDRTDTQYF. CDR3 nucleotides: TGTACCACCAGTGATCCAAAGGACAGGGATCGCACAGATACGCAGTATTTT.

This clonotype was found many times. The chain employs TRBV18 and TRBJ2-5; 7 nucleotides match TRBD2. The V and J ends lost 2 bases and 5 bases, in that order; junction bases with no gene match: 14. The CDR3 runs 17 residues. Looked up from germline, CDR1 is KGHSH and CDR2 is LQKENI. The CDR3 is CASSPGNQPTSRETQYF. Here the CDR3 DNA reads TGTGCCAGCTCACCAGGGAATCAGCCGACTAGCAGGGAGACCCAGTACTTC.

This clonotype was recorded at least ten times. The gene calls are TRBV9 and TRBJ1-2, with a weak D call TRBD1 (6 bases). The V and J ends lost 0 bases and 9 bases respectively, with 15 bases between them. From germline, CDR1 is SGDLS and CDR2 YYNGEE. The CDR3 is 14 amino acids. CDR3 bases: TGTGCCAGCAGCGTAGCTCAGGGGTCTAAAAGCTACACCTTC. It is translated as CASSVAQGSKSYTF.

This clonotype came up many times. V and J are TRBV4-2 and TRBJ2-1, with 9 bases aligning to TRBD2. Germline CDR1 reads LGHNA; CDR2 reads YNFKEQ. This CDR3 spans 18 amino acids. J gave up 1 base and V 4 bases, and 11 bases lay outside the gene matches. As DNA, the CDR3 is TGTGCCAGCAGCCTACCGAGGGAGCGGGGGGTTTCCTACAATGAGCAGTTCTTC. Protein sequence: CASSLPRERGVSYNEQFF.

The table lists this clonotype with a count of one. Given a much more abundant clone one base away, this may be a read error. In DNA form, the CDR3 reads TGTGCCAGCACCCGTTCCCTAGTCTACAATGAGCAGTTCTTC. This codes for CASTRSLVYNEQFF. The genes are TRBV9 and TRBJ2-1; D unresolved. The CDR3 contains 14 residues. The germline V gene has CDR1 SGDLS and CDR2 YYNGEE. The V end lost 6 bases, the J end lost 3 bases, and 13 bases lay between the germline ends.

This clonotype came up many times. The V gene is TRBV7-8, the J gene TRBJ2-6, with D possibly being TRBD2 (5 bases). Trimming took 3 bases from V and 4 from J, leaving 7 bases between them. The CDR3 sequence is 14 residues long. Germline V lookup: CDR1 SGHVS, CDR2 FQNEAQ. The CDR3 bases are TGTGCCAGCAGCTTGAGGAGGGGGGCCAACGTCCTGACTTTC. As protein: CASSLRRGANVLTF.

The table lists this clonotype with many counts. The V and J genes are TRBV5-1 and TRBJ1-1; the D is unclear. The CDR3 is 13 amino acids. From germline, CDR1 is SGHRS and CDR2 YFSETQ. V was pared by 1 base and J by 4 bases, with 8 bases between. This chain's CDR3 is CASSLRELTEAFF. The DNA for the CDR3 is TGCGCCAGCAGCTTGAGGGAGCTCACTGAAGCTTTCTTT.

With respect to this clonotype: One base away lies a much larger clone, so this may be a sequencing read error. This likely comes from a read error, as the CDR3 has no conserved phenylalanine or tryptophan at its end. The V and J genes are TRBV6-1 and TRBJ2-2, with 10 bases lining up with TRBD2. Per the germline V gene, CDR1 is MNHNS and CDR2 is SASEGT. V was clipped by 5 bases and J by 5 bases; unmatched bases: 8. CDR3 length: 16 amino acids. The CDR3 region is CASSPSGGGRTGELFL. CDR3 nucleotide sequence: TGTGCCAGCAGTCCCAGCGGGGGGGGAAGGACCGGGGAGCTGTTTCTT.

This clonotype was recorded at least ten times. The J gene is TRBJ2-5, the V gene TRBV20-1; 8 bases are shared with TRBD1. In germline, CDR1 is DFQATT, CDR2 SNEGSKA (reference sequence). The CDR3 covers 14 residues. The V gene end was trimmed by 6 bases and the J gene end by 4 bases; junction bases not matched to a gene: 10. The CDR3 spells CSAPRPGGGETQYF. For the CDR3, the DNA is TGCAGTGCCCCCCGGCCAGGGGGCGGAGAGACCCAGTACTTC.

In its sample, this clonotype was seen many times. The chain has TRBV29-1 and TRBJ2-3, with 7 bases matching TRBD2. CDR1 is SQVTM and CDR2 is ANQGSEA in the germline V gene. V gave up 8 bases and J gave up 2 bases; unmatched junction bases: 10. The CDR3 runs 14 residues. In DNA form, the CDR3 reads TGCAGCCTCCTCCCGGGAGGACCCACAGATACGCAGTATTTT. Its translation: CSLLPGGPTDTQYF.

This clonotype was seen at least ten times. V usage is TRBV12-3 or TRBV12-4 and J usage is TRBJ2-1; tentatively, D is TRBD2 (5 bases). This CDR3 contains 16 residues. V lost 4 bases to trimming and J lost 3 bases, with 16 bases between them. The CDR3: CASSSWTPGFYNEQFF. The CDR3 DNA sequence: TGTGCCAGCAGTTCCTGGACTCCGGGCTTCTACAATGAGCAGTTCTTC.

This clonotype was counted ten times or more. The chain uses TRBV7-2 and TRBJ2-4; D may be TRBD1 (5 bases). This CDR3 spans 14 amino acids. V lost 1 base to trimming and J lost 4 bases, with 8 bases between them. Germline lookup yields CDR1 SGHTA and CDR2 FQGNSA. CDR3 sequence reads: CASSLGRAKNIQYF. The CDR3 DNA reads as TGTGCCAGCAGCTTAGGCAGGGCAAAAAACATTCAGTACTTC.

This clonotype has a count of ten or more. The chain carries TRBV20-1 and TRBJ2-1; 9 positions match TRBD2. The germline V gene encodes CDR1 DFQATT and CDR2 SNEGSKA (reference sequence). V trimming: 0 bases; J trimming: 8 bases; junction bases outside the gene matches: 8. The CDR3 is made up of 15 amino acids. The CDR3 reads CSARDHAGGPYEQFF. CDR3 nucleotide sequence: TGCAGTGCTAGAGATCACGCGGGGGGGCCATATGAGCAGTTCTTC.

This clonotype was observed many times. This chain connects TRBV9 to TRBJ2-3; D might be TRBD2 (5 bases). Per the germline V gene, CDR1 is SGDLS and CDR2 is YYNGEE. V was cut by 0 bases and J by 0 bases, with 11 bases left in between. This CDR3 spans 16 amino acids. The CDR3 here is CASSVGSGPSTDTQYF. DNA of the CDR3: TGTGCCAGCAGCGTAGGGAGCGGACCTAGCACAGATACGCAGTATTTT.

This clonotype showed up many times. The J gene is TRBJ2-5, the V gene TRBV7-8; 12 bases map to TRBD1. Per germline, CDR1 SGHVS and CDR2 FQNEAQ. With 5 bases clipped from V and 5 bases from J, the junction kept 9 bases outside the gene matches. The CDR3 totals 16 residues. CDR3 sequence: CASSKTGTGGRETQYF. CDR3 coding DNA: TGTGCCAGCAGCAAAACCGGGACAGGGGGCCGGGAGACCCAGTACTTC.